A selection of T cell receptor beta chains follows, all from one sample in a study of technical replicates of blood from a few donors. Some clones are missing from TCRdb's copy, which holds only in-frame ones; the method was immunoSEQ multiplex PCR. The sample comprises approximately 87,000 clones, roughly 94% of which are singletons, and approximately 0.25% rests with the top ten. The material sequenced was T cells isolated from PBMCs. These receptors were collected from a human donor in good health. CDR3s include the opening cysteine and the closing phenylalanine or tryptophan. Clone size is shown for a subset of rows, as once, few, many or a class of expanded clone.

abundance: .; j_gene: TRBJ2-7; v_gene: TRBV19; CDR3aa: CASSVTGARGNEQYF
abundance: .; j_gene: TRBJ1-5; v_gene: TRBV7-8; CDR3aa: CASSRDVMRALSNQPQHF
abundance: .; j_gene: TRBJ1-1; v_gene: TRBV9; CDR3aa: CASSVDPREGTEAFF
abundance: .; j_gene: TRBJ2-3; v_gene: TRBV5-1; CDR3aa: CASSLAVAVGGDTQYF
abundance: .; j_gene: TRBJ2-3; v_gene: TRBV29-1; CDR3aa: CSVAAGATDTQYF
abundance: .; j_gene: TRBJ2-1; v_gene: TRBV5-1; CDR3aa: CASRQPEYNEQFF
abundance: .; j_gene: TRBJ2-1; v_gene: TRBV19; CDR3aa: CASSWGDSYNEQFF
abundance: once; j_gene: TRBJ1-1; v_gene: TRBV11-3; CDR3aa: CASLNQGAGPMNTEAFF
abundance: .; j_gene: TRBJ2-7; v_gene: TRBV7-9; CDR3aa: CASSFDRAYEQYF
abundance: .; j_gene: TRBJ1-1; v_gene: TRBV7-3; CDR3aa: CASSTAMGRAFF
abundance: .; j_gene: TRBJ2-7; v_gene: TRBV5-5; CDR3aa: CASSYYPGSLSLYEQYF
abundance: .; j_gene: TRBJ1-2; v_gene: TRBV30; CDR3aa: CAWSVRGQHSF
abundance: .; j_gene: TRBJ2-7; v_gene: TRBV5-1; CDR3aa: CASSLFSGGSYEQYF
abundance: .; j_gene: TRBJ1-2; v_gene: TRBV2; CDR3aa: CASSEFPGLGFYGYTF
abundance: .; j_gene: TRBJ2-7; v_gene: TRBV7-9; CDR3aa: CASSLSLTYEQYF
abundance: .; j_gene: TRBJ2-1; v_gene: TRBV28; CDR3aa: CASSPGTGDYNEQFF
abundance: .; j_gene: TRBJ1-2; v_gene: TRBV10-2; CDR3aa: CASSESSPIGQDNYGYTF
abundance: .; j_gene: TRBJ1-6; v_gene: TRBV7-9; CDR3aa: CASSSGQSNSPLHF
abundance: once; j_gene: TRBJ2-3; v_gene: TRBV6-5; CDR3aa: CASSYGSGTDTQYF
abundance: .; j_gene: TRBJ2-5; v_gene: TRBV5-5; CDR3aa: CASSPGTGVAMEETQYF
abundance: .; j_gene: TRBJ1-5; v_gene: TRBV19; CDR3aa: CASSIGNQPQHF
abundance: .; j_gene: TRBJ2-7; v_gene: TRBV28; CDR3aa: CASSDTNRGYEQYF
abundance: once; j_gene: TRBJ2-1; v_gene: TRBV19; CDR3aa: CASSTQLAGGRNEQFF
abundance: .; j_gene: TRBJ1-1; v_gene: TRBV4-2; CDR3aa: CASSQDAGTNTEAFF
abundance: .; j_gene: TRBJ2-1; v_gene: TRBV5-1; CDR3aa: CASSLGILSGRGDEQFF
abundance: .; j_gene: TRBJ1-2; v_gene: TRBV6-1; CDR3aa: CASSGAPSHTNYGYTF
abundance: once; j_gene: TRBJ2-5; v_gene: TRBV11-2; CDR3aa: CASSSGGREIETQYF
abundance: .; j_gene: TRBJ2-1; v_gene: TRBV19; CDR3aa: CASSMDSSSYNEQFF
abundance: .; j_gene: TRBJ2-1; v_gene: TRBV28; CDR3aa: CASSLRPDSYNEQFF
abundance: .; j_gene: TRBJ1-1; v_gene: TRBV5-4; CDR3aa: CASRLAGNTEAFF
abundance: .; j_gene: TRBJ2-7; v_gene: TRBV19; CDR3aa: CASSTRTVVEQYF
abundance: .; j_gene: TRBJ1-2; v_gene: TRBV19; CDR3aa: CASSNPDRGPDYGYTF
abundance: .; j_gene: TRBJ2-5; v_gene: TRBV7-2; CDR3aa: CASSLARQIQETQYF
abundance: .; j_gene: TRBJ1-2; v_gene: TRBV28; CDR3aa: CASSLLTGQEYGGYTF
abundance: .; j_gene: TRBJ2-6; v_gene: TRBV25-1; CDR3aa: CASSGLVPSGANVLTF
abundance: .; j_gene: TRBJ2-3; v_gene: TRBV7-7; CDR3aa: CASSLGLAGDTQYF
abundance: .; j_gene: TRBJ2-7; v_gene: TRBV30; CDR3aa: CAWSFGAREQYF
abundance: .; j_gene: TRBJ2-7; v_gene: TRBV9; CDR3aa: CASSVDASHEQYF
abundance: .; j_gene: TRBJ2-5; v_gene: TRBV7-2; CDR3aa: CASSLAIFRETQYF
abundance: .; j_gene: TRBJ2-3; v_gene: TRBV28; CDR3aa: CASSPGTSGKTDTQYF
abundance: .; j_gene: TRBJ1-3; v_gene: TRBV14; CDR3aa: CASSPGNTIYF
abundance: few; j_gene: TRBJ2-3; v_gene: TRBV5-1; CDR3aa: CASSHGQGGTDTQYF
abundance: .; j_gene: TRBJ2-7; v_gene: TRBV27; CDR3aa: CASSLRGWEYEQYF